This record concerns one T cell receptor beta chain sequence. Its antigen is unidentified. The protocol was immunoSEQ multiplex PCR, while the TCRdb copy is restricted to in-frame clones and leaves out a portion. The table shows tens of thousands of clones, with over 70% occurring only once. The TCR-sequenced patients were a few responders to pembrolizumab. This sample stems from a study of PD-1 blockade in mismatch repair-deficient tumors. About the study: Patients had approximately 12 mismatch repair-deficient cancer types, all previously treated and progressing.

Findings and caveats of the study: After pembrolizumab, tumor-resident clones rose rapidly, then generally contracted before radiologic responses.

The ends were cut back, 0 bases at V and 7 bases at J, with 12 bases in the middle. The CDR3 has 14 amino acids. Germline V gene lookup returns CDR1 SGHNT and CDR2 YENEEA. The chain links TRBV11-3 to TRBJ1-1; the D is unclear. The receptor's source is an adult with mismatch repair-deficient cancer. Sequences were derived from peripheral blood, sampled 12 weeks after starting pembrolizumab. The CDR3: CASSLDTVGYEAFF. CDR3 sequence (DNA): TGTGCCAGCAGCTTAGACACGGTTGGCTATGAAGCTTTCTTT.